Below, 18 T cell receptor beta chains from the same sample are listed, as sequenced in a study of T cell repertoires in cytomegalovirus infection. What these receptors recognize is not known. Each CDR3 protein is one row after TCRdb ran MiXCR on the reads. The profile covers about 830,000 distinct CDR3 sequences, with about 31% appearing a single time and around 12% taken by the ten largest. The sequencing here drew on cultured CD8+ T cells from PBMCs, taken from culture after CMV antigen stimulation. These receptors originate from a human donor in good health (CMV status not recorded). Some clones in this sample may be carry-over from other donors' samples.

This clonotype was picked up a small number of times. This chain uses TRBV12-3 or TRBV12-4 with TRBJ2-1; 14 bases fit TRBD2. The ends lost 6 bases at V and 6 bases at J; junction bases unmatched: 13. This CDR3 is 18 amino acids long. CDR3 DNA sequence: TGTGCCAGCAGGGACCTAGGACTAGCGGGGGGCCCGGGCAATGAGCAGTTCTTC. Its protein product is CASRDLGLAGGPGNEQFF.

This clonotype was seen only a few times. This CDR3 reads CASSPRGGRGAVDTQYF. CDR3 DNA: TGTGCCAGCAGCCCTCGAGGGGGGCGGGGGGCCGTTGATACGCAGTATTTT. The rearrangement uses TRBV7-6 and TRBJ2-3, with TRBD2 matching 8 bases. Looked up from germline, CDR1 is SGHVS and CDR2 is FNYEAQ. After removal of 5 bases from V and 6 bases from J, the junction contained 16 bases not matched to a gene. This CDR3 comprises 17 residues. The whole variable domain, remainder taken from reference TRBV7-6 and TRBJ2-3, is GAGVSQSPRYKVTKRGQDVALRCDPISGHVSLYWYRQALGQGPEFLTYFNYEAQQDKSGLPNDRFSAERPEGSISTLTIQRTEQRDSAMYRCASSPRGGRGAVDTQYFGPGTRLTVL.

Concerning this clonotype itself: The germline gene is not matched at one end of the junction; a read error may be the cause. The chain couples TRBV7-6 to TRBJ2-3; TRBD1 agrees at 10 bases. The CDR3 has 17 amino acids. The germline V gene has CDR1 SGHVS and CDR2 FNYEAQ. The CDR3 reads CASSLGLTGGGTDTQYF. As DNA, the CDR3 is TGTGCTAGCAGCTTAGGCCTGACAGGGGGCGGAACAGATACGCAGTATTTT.

This clonotype has just a few counts. This chain's CDR3 is CSARHLGGISGNTIYF. The CDR3 bases are TGCAGTGCTCGCCATTTGGGGGGCATCTCTGGAAACACCATATATTTT. The V call is TRBV20-1, the J call TRBJ1-3; a weak D match, TRBD1 (6 bases). Trimming shortened V by 5 bases and J by 0 bases, and 17 bases separated the two germline ends. This CDR3 is 16 amino acids long. CDR1 is DFQATT and CDR2 is SNEGSKA in the germline V gene (reference sequence).

In its sample, this clonotype was seen many times. The gene calls are TRBV7-8 and TRBJ2-2; 7 bases are a match to TRBD1. The V gene's germline CDR1 is SGHVS and CDR2 FQNEAQ. The CDR3 has 13 residues. V shed 4 bases and J 8 bases; nucleotides not matched to a gene: 4. The CDR3 here is CASSYRGLGELFF. The CDR3 nucleotides read TGTGCCAGCAGCTACAGGGGATTAGGGGAGCTGTTTTTT.

Comments on this clonotype: One junction end does not reproduce the germline sequence, and a read error may be involved. V gene TRBV7-8 combines with J gene TRBJ1-1; a possible D gene is TRBD1 (6 bases). Germline V gives CDR1 SGHVS, CDR2 FQNEAQ. The CDR3 runs 17 residues. CDR3: CTSSPPATGRADTEAFF. CDR3 nucleotides: TGTACCAGCAGCCCCCCAGCTACAGGGAGAGCCGACACTGAAGCTTTCTTT.

The rearrangement links TRBV28 to TRBJ2-1, with D possibly being TRBD1 or TRBD2 (5 bases each). Trimming shortened V by 10 bases and J by 7 bases, and 17 bases separated the two germline ends. Germline loops: CDR1 MDHEN, CDR2 SYDVKM. The CDR3 has 13 amino acids. This chain's CDR3 is CATRRGAVNEQFF. CDR3 nucleotides: TGTGCCACCCGAAGAGGGGCAGTGAATGAGCAGTTCTTC.

V is TRBV23-1 and J is TRBJ2-7; D is perhaps TRBD1 (5 bases). TRBV23-1 falls under the ORF class, with uncertain function. This CDR3 contains 10 residues. V lost 4 bases, J lost 11 bases, and 9 bases lay in between. The CDR3 coding sequence is TGCGCCAGCAGTCCTCCCAGGGAGTACGTC. Protein sequence: CASSPPREYV.

J is TRBJ1-5 and V is TRBV9; possibly TRBD1 for D (5 bases). Germline V gene lookup returns CDR1 SGDLS and CDR2 YYNGEE. V dropped 3 bases and J dropped 1 base, with 17 bases sitting between them. The CDR3 spans 17 residues. The CDR3 spells CASSAGQGPRSNQPQHF. CDR3 nucleotide sequence: TGTGCCAGCAGCGCCGGTCAGGGACCTAGGAGCAATCAGCCCCAGCATTTT.

This clonotype was observed once. Possible read error: a much larger clone is one base away. The CDR3: CVSSLEVGSDTQYF. CDR3 bases: TGTGTCAGCAGCTTAGAAGTCGGGTCAGATACGCAGTATTTT. The chain recombines TRBV7-6 with TRBJ2-3; D uncertain. Germline V gives CDR1 SGHVS, CDR2 FNYEAQ. CDR3 length: 14 residues.

On this clonotype: A much larger clone differs by one base, so this may be a read error. The chain links TRBV6-5 to TRBJ2-3; possibly TRBD1 or TRBD2 for D (6 bases each). V was shortened by 10 bases and J by 5 bases, with 22 bases between the two germline ends. In germline, CDR1 is MNHEY, CDR2 SVGAGI. The CDR3 sequence is 15 residues long. This CDR3 is CANRKVGAAGDTQYF. The CDR3 coding sequence is TGTGCCAACAGGAAAGTGGGGGCAGCGGGAGATACGCAGTATTTT.

This clonotype was observed many times. The chain joins TRBV12-3 or TRBV12-4 to TRBJ2-5; D remains ambiguous. V was pared by 4 bases and J by 5 bases, with 8 bases between. The CDR3 runs to 12 residues. The CDR3: CASSSELETQYF. The DNA for the CDR3 is TGTGCCAGCAGTTCCGAGCTGGAGACCCAGTACTTC.

CDR3 nucleotides: TGTGCCAGCAGCGGAACCCGGGACAGGGTCGCCTACGAGCAGTACTTC. This gives the protein CASSGTRDRVAYEQYF. V and J are TRBV7-6 and TRBJ2-7, with 9 bases that match TRBD1. The V gene end was trimmed by 5 bases and the J gene end by 2 bases; junction bases not matched to a gene: 10. This CDR3 has 16 amino acids. The germline CDR1 and CDR2 sequences are SGHVS and FNYEAQ.

This clonotype came up once. The chain links TRBV5-5 to TRBJ1-3; no clear D. In germline, CDR1 is SGHKS, CDR2 YYEKEE (reference sequence). This CDR3 contains 12 residues. Trimming pared 2 bases from V and 8 bases from J, leaving 8 bases between. CDR3 coding DNA: TGTGCCAGCAGCTTTAACGACTACACCATATATTTT. Residues: CASSFNDYTIYF.

The chain recombines TRBV6-8 with TRBJ2-2, with TRBD2 matching 8 bases. V lost 6 bases to trimming and J lost 6 bases; unmatched junction nucleotides: 6. CDR3 length: 14 amino acids. In germline, CDR1 is MNHGY, CDR2 SAAAGT. The chain's CDR3 is CASSPGLESGELFF. The CDR3, as DNA: TGTGCCAGCAGCCCGGGACTAGAATCCGGGGAGCTGTTTTTT.

Ten or more counts support this clonotype. This rearrangement joins TRBV6-5 to TRBJ1-1; D call uncertain. V dropped 2 bases and J dropped 4 bases, with 8 bases sitting between them. This CDR3 is 13 amino acids long. Germline V gene sequence: CDR1 MNHEY, CDR2 SVGAGI. The CDR3 bases are TGTGCCAGCAGTTACAGGGTCGGCACTGAAGCTTTCTTT. Translating gives CASSYRVGTEAFF.

This clonotype was seen a few times. The chain employs TRBV19 and TRBJ1-1; possibly TRBD1 for D (5 bases). The V gene's germline CDR1 is LNHDA and CDR2 SQIVND (reference sequence). V shed 0 bases and J shed 0 bases, with 11 bases lying between them. This CDR3 has 16 residues. The CDR3 loop is CASSIELTVMNTEAFF. The DNA for the CDR3 is TGTGCCAGTAGTATAGAATTGACAGTAATGAACACTGAAGCTTTCTTT.

The genes are TRBV24-1 and TRBJ2-1; maybe TRBD1 (8 bases). V was cut by 7 bases and J by 0 bases, with 24 bases left in between. The length of the CDR3 is 19 residues. Germline CDR1 reads KGHDR; CDR2 reads SFDVKD. CDR3 protein: CATSVGGQGAGSSYNEQFF. In nucleotides, the CDR3 is TGTGCCACCAGCGTCGGGGGGCAGGGGGCAGGAAGCTCCTACAATGAGCAGTTCTTC.